What follows are 10 T cell receptor beta chains derived from one specimen sequenced in a study of blood T cell repertoires in COVID-19. Assay used: immunoSEQ multiplex PCR; TCRdb lists only in-frame clones, some missing. The table has 300,000 to 400,000 clones, 85% seen once. Sequenced input: peripheral blood. These receptors all stem from a human donor in a cohort sampled during active COVID-19.

The V gene is TRBV18, the J gene TRBJ1-1; D remains unclear. CDR3 length: 13 residues. The ends were cut back, 0 bases at V and 8 bases at J, with 10 bases in the middle. In germline, CDR1 is KGHSH, CDR2 LQKENI. The CDR3 DNA reads as TGTGCCAGCTCACCACCCCTGGCGGCGGAAGCTTTCTTT. Protein product: CASSPPLAAEAFF.

The genes are TRBV7-2 and TRBJ2-5; 9 bases agree with TRBD2. Per germline, CDR1 SGHTA and CDR2 FQGNSA. The CDR3 consists of 15 residues. Trimming removed 5 bases from V and 4 bases from J; junction bases left unmatched: 8. The CDR3, as DNA: TGTGCCAGCAGCGGCCGCGGGGGGGCATCAGAGACCCAGTACTTC. This codes for CASSGRGGASETQYF.

The chain has TRBV6-5 and TRBJ1-4, with TRBD1 matching over 7 bases. The CDR3 is 15 amino acids. Losses at the gene ends were 6 bases for V and 5 bases for J; bases not matched to a gene: 9. The germline V gene has CDR1 MNHEY and CDR2 SVGAGI. CDR3: CASRPPGQLNEKLFF. The CDR3 DNA sequence: TGTGCCAGCAGACCCCCGGGACAGCTCAATGAAAAACTGTTTTTT.

The V gene is TRBV27, the J gene TRBJ1-4; 9 bases line up with TRBD1. Trimming at V came to 5 bases and at J to 6 bases, leaving 7 bases not matched to a gene. CDR1 and CDR2 (germline): MNHEY, SMNVEV (reference sequence). The CDR3 loop spans 15 amino acids. The CDR3 sequence is CASSENRGRDEKLFF. In DNA, the CDR3 is TGTGCCAGCAGTGAGAACAGGGGGCGTGATGAAAAACTGTTTTTT. Using reference TRBV27 and TRBJ1-4 for the parts outside the CDR3, the full variable domain is EAQVTQNPRYLITVTGKKLTVTCSQNMNHEYMSWYRQDPGLGLRQIYYSMNVEVTDKGDVPEGYKVSRKEKRNFPLILESPSPNQTSLYFCASSENRGRDEKLFFGSGTQLSVL.

The chain is built from TRBV7-9 and TRBJ1-1, with D perhaps matching TRBD1 (6 bases). V lost 1 base, J lost 3 bases, and 9 bases lay in between. Germline CDR1 is SEHNR and CDR2 is FQNEAQ (reference sequence). This CDR3 has 14 amino acids. The DNA for the CDR3 is TGTGCCAGCAGCTTAGAAGAGGGGGACACTGAAGCTTTCTTT. Translation gives CASSLEEGDTEAFF.

The chain uses TRBV30 and TRBJ2-3; TRBD2 matches at 7 bases. Germline CDR1 is GTSNPN and CDR2 is SVGIG (reference sequence). V lost 8 bases and J lost 3; bases outside the gene matches: 11. The length of the CDR3 is 14 residues. The CDR3 region has the DNA TGTGCCGGTAGGGGAGGGCCTTGGACAGATACGCAGTATTTT. As protein: CAGRGGPWTDTQYF.

CDR3 loop: CASSLEQPSYNEQFF. In nucleotides, the CDR3 is TGCGCCAGCAGCTTGGAACAGCCGTCCTACAATGAGCAGTTCTTC. V is TRBV5-1 and J is TRBJ2-1; the D is unclear. The CDR3 contains 15 residues. The V gene's germline CDR1 is SGHRS and CDR2 YFSETQ. V dropped 0 bases and J dropped 1 base, with 8 bases sitting between them.

CDR3 residues: CASSNRLNTEAFF. In DNA, the CDR3 is TGTGCCAGCAGTAACAGGTTGAACACTGAAGCTTTCTTT. V and J are TRBV25-1 and TRBJ1-1; D perhaps matches TRBD1 (5 bases). V lost 5 bases to trimming and J lost 0 bases, with 7 bases between them. The CDR3 covers 13 residues. CDR1 MGHDK and CDR2 SYGVNS come from the germline V gene. Full variable domain (outside the CDR3, taken from reference TRBV25-1 and TRBJ1-1): EADIYQTPRYLVIGTGKKITLECSQTMGHDKMYWYQQDPGMELHLIHYSYGVNSTEKGDLSSESTVSRIRTEHFPLTLESARPSHTSQYLCASSNRLNTEAFFGQGTRLTVV.

V usage is TRBV7-3 and J usage is TRBJ2-2, with 7 bases that match TRBD1. The CDR3 length is 16 residues. V lost 5 bases and J lost 4; bases outside the gene matches: 10. CDR1 and CDR2 (germline): SGHTA, FQGTGA. CDR3 coding DNA: TGTGCCAGCAGCCGCCCGGGACAGTCTACCACCGGGGAGCTGTTTTTT. Protein: CASSRPGQSTTGELFF.

The chain is built from TRBV3-1 (or the pseudogene TRBV3-2) and TRBJ2-6; D ambiguous. The CDR3 sequence is 16 residues long. V lost 1 base, J lost 0 bases, and 7 bases lay in between. The germline gives CDR1 LGHDT, CDR2 YNNKEL (reference sequence). DNA for the CDR3: TGTGCCAGCAGCCAAGTTCTCGGCTCTGGGGCCAACGTCCTGACTTTC. Protein sequence: CASSQVLGSGANVLTF.